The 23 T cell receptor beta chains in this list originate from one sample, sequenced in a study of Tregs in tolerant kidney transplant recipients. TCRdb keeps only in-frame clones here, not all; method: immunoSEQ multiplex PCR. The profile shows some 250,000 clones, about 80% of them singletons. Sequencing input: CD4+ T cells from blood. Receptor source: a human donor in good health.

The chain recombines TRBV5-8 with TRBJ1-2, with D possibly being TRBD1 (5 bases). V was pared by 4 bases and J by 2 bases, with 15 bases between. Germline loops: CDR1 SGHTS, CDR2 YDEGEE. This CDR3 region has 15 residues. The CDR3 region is CASSRGRGVNYGYTF. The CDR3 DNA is TGTGCCAGCAGCCGGGGAAGAGGGGTAAACTATGGCTACACCTTC.

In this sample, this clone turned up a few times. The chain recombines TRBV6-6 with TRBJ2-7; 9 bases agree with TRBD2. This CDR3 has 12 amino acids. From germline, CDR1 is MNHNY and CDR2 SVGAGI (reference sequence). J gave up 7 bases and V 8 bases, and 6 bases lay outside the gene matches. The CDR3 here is CASRRGGEEQYF. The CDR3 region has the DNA TGTGCCAGCCGGCGGGGGGGCGAGGAGCAGTACTTC.

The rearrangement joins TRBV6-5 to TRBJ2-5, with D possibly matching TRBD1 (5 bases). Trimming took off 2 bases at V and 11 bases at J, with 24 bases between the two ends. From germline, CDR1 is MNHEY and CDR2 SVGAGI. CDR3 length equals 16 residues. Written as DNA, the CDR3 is TGTGCCAGCAGTTACCGGTGGGGCAGGTCAAATGAGGAGCAGTACTTC. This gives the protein CASSYRWGRSNEEQYF.

CDR3 in DNA: TGTGCCACCAGTGGCCACGCGGGATCTTACAATGAGCAGTTCTTC. Protein product: CATSGHAGSYNEQFF. The rearrangement uses TRBV15 and TRBJ2-1; D possibly corresponds to TRBD2 (6 bases). Germline CDR1 is LNHNV and CDR2 is YYDKDF (reference sequence). The V gene lost 6 bases and the J gene lost 4 bases, with 16 bases spanning the gap. This CDR3 is built from 15 residues.

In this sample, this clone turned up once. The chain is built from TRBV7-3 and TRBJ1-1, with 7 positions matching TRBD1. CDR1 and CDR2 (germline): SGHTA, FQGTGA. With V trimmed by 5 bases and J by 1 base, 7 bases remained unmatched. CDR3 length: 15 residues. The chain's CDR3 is CASSPTGSKNTEAFF. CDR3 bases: TGTGCCAGCAGCCCGACAGGGAGTAAGAACACTGAAGCTTTCTTT.

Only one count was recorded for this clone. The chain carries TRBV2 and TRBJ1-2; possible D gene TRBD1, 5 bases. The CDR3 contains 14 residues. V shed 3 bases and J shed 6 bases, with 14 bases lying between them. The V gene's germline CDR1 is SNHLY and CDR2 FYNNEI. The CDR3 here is CASSEGGSIHGYTF. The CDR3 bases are TGTGCCAGCAGTGAGGGGGGGTCCATCCATGGCTACACCTTC.

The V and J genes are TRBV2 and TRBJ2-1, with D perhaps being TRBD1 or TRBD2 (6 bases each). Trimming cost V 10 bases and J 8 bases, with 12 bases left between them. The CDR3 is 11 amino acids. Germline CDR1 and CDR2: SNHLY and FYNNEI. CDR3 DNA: TGTGCCACAGCAGGGGAGGATGAGCAGTTCTTC. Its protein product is CATAGEDEQFF.

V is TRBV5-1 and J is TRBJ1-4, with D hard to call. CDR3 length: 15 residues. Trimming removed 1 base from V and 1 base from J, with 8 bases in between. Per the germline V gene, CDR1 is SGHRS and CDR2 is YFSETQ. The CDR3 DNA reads TGCGCCAGCAGCTTGTCAAGTCTAACTAATGAAAAACTGTTTTTT. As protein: CASSLSSLTNEKLFF.

The CDR3: CATSPAERGRTDEQYF. CDR3 coding DNA: TGTGCCACCAGCCCTGCCGAGCGGGGCCGGACGGACGAGCAGTACTTC. J is TRBJ2-7 and V is TRBV15; TRBD2 aligns across 7 bases. CDR3 length equals 16 residues. Germline CDR1 LNHNV, CDR2 YYDKDF (reference sequence). V was pared by 5 bases and J by 5 bases, with 15 bases of the junction left unmatched.

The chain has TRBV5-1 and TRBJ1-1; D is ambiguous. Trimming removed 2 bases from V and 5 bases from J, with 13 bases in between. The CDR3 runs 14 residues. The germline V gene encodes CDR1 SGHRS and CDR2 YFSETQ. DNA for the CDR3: TGCGCCAGCAGCTTAGGCCCCGAGGAGACTGAAGCTTTCTTT. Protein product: CASSLGPEETEAFF.

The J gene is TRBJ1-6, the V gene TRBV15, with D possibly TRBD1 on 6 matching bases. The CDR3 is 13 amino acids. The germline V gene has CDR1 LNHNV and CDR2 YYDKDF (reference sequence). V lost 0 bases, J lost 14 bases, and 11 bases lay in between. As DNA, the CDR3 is TGTGCCACCAGCAGAGATCACGGGGGCACCCTCCACTTT. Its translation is CATSRDHGGTLHF.

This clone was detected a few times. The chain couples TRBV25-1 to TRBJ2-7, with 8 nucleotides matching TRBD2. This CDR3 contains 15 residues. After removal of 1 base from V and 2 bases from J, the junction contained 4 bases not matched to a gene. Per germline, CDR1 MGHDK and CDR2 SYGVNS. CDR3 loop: CASSESGGAAYEQYF. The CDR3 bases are TGTGCCAGCAGTGAATCGGGGGGGGCGGCCTACGAGCAGTACTTC.

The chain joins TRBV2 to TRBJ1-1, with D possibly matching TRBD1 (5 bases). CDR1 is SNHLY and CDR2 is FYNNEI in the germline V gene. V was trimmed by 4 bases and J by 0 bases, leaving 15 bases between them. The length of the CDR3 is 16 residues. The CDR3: CASSALHPTVNTEAFF. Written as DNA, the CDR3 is TGTGCCAGCAGTGCCCTTCACCCGACAGTGAACACTGAAGCTTTCTTT.

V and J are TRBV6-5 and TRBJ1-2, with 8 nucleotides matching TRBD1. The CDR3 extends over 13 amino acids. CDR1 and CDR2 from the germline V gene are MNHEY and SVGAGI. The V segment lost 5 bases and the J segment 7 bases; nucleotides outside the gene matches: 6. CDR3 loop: CASSTLQGAGYTF. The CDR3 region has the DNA TGTGCCAGCAGTACCCTTCAGGGGGCTGGCTACACCTTC.

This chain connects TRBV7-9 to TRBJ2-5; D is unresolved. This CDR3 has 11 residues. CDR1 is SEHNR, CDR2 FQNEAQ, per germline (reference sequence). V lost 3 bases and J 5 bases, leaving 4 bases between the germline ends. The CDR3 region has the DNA TGTGCCAGCAGCTTTGGGGAGACCCAGTACTTC. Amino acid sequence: CASSFGETQYF.

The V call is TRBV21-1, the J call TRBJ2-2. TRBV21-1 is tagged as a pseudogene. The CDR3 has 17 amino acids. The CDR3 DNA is TGTGCCAGCAGCAAAGATAAGGGACCACGGCCCACCGGGGAGCTGTTTTTT. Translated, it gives CASSKDKGPRPTGELFF.

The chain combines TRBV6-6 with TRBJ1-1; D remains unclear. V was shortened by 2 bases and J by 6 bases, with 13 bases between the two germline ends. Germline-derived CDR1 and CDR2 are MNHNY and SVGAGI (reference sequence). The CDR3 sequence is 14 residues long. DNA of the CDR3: TGTGCCAGCAGTTACGGGCAACCGTGGCCTGAAGCTTTCTTT. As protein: CASSYGQPWPEAFF.

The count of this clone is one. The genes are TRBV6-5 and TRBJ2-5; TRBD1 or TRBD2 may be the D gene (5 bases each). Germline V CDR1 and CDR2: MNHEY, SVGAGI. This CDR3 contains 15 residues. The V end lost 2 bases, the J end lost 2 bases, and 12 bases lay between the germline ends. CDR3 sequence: CASSYVGRVQETQYF. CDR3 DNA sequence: TGTGCCAGCAGTTACGTGGGACGGGTACAAGAGACCCAGTACTTC.

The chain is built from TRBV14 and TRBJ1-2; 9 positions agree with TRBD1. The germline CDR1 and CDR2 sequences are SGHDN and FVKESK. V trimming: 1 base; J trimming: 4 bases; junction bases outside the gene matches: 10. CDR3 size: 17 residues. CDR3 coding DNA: TGTGCCAGCAGCCAAGGCATTTCGGACAGGGGACGCTATGGCTACACCTTC. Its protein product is CASSQGISDRGRYGYTF.

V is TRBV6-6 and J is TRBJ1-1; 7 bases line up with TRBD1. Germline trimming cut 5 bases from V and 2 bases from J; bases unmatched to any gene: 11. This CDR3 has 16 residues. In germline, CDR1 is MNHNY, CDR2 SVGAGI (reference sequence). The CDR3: CASSNLRQGGNTEAFF. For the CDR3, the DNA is TGTGCCAGCAGTAACCTAAGACAGGGAGGTAACACTGAAGCTTTCTTT.

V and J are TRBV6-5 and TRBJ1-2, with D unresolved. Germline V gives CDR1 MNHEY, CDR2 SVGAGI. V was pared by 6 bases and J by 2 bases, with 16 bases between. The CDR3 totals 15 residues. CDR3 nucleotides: TGTGCCAGCAGCCCCTGGGTGGACCTAAACTATGGCTACACCTTC. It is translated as CASSPWVDLNYGYTF.

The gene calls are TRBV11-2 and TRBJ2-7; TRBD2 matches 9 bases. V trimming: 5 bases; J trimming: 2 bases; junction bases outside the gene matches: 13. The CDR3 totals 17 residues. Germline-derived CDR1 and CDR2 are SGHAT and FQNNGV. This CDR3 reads CASSHLVLAGVPYEQYF. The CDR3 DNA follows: TGTGCCAGCAGCCACCTTGTATTAGCGGGAGTCCCCTACGAGCAGTACTTC. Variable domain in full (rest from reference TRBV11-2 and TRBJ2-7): EAGVAQSPRYKIIEKRQSVAFWCNPISGHATLYWYQQILGQGPKLLIQFQNNGVVDDSQLPKDRFSAERLKGVDSTLKIQPAKLEDSAVYLCASSHLVLAGVPYEQYFGPGTRLTVT.

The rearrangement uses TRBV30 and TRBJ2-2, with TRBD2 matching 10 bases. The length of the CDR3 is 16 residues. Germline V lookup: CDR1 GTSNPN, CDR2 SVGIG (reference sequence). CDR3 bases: TGTGCGTGTGATAGCGGGAGGTACACGAACACCGGGGAGCTGTTTTTT. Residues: CACDSGRYTNTGELFF.